The TCR beta chain described here comes from a study of blood T cell repertoires in COVID-19. This clone was counted between two and nine times. Produced via immunoSEQ multiplex PCR; TCRdb's table is partial and in-frame only. The repertoire includes 250,000 or so clones, roughly 88% of them detected once, and about 2.9% sits in the top ten. The CDR3 covers 12 residues. V lost 10 bases, J lost 4 bases, and 13 bases lay in between. The chain couples TRBV12-3 or TRBV12-4 to TRBJ1-2; tentatively, D is TRBD1 (5 bases). Sequenced sample: PBMCs or T cells enriched from blood (not recorded which). This TCR was recovered from a woman aged 35 to 49 who had been exposed to COVID-19. CDR3 region: CATRRGSYGYTF. The CDR3 DNA follows: TGTGCCACCCGGCGGGGGTCCTATGGCTACACCTTC.